The 21 T cell receptor beta chains below come from one sample, sequenced in a study of T-cell reconstitution after alpha-beta-depleted transplantation in children. The authors prepared the TCRbeta library with unique molecular identifiers. In TCRdb, the PCR reads were re-called with MiXCR into one record per CDR3 protein. The sample holds about 540,000 distinct CDR3 sequences, around 19% seen once. Sequenced material: PBMCs from the stem cell graft donor, taken from the stem cell graft. Receptors originate from a human donor who donated a stem cell graft to a child with acute lymphoblastic leukemia.

This clonotype appeared a few times. The chain couples TRBV12-3 or TRBV12-4 to TRBJ2-7; D is ambiguous. CDR3 size: 15 residues. V was shortened by 6 bases and J by 2 bases, with 17 bases between the two germline ends. The CDR3 DNA reads as TGTGCCAGCAGGGACGAGACCCTCCCCCCCTACGAGCAGTACTTC. The encoded protein is CASRDETLPPYEQYF.

The table lists this clonotype with a few counts. CDR3 amino acids: CASRGLAGGRGSYEQYF. In nucleotides, the CDR3 is TGTGCCAGCAGGGGACTAGCGGGAGGGAGGGGCTCCTACGAGCAGTACTTC. The genes are TRBV12-3 or TRBV12-4 and TRBJ2-7; the match to TRBD2 covers 16 bases. The J segment lost 0 bases and the V segment lost 6 bases, leaving 5 bases of the junction unmatched. This CDR3 has 17 residues.

This clonotype was seen repeatedly, ten times or more. This sequence joins TRBV7-7 and TRBJ2-3; TRBD2 agrees at 11 bases. Per the germline V gene, CDR1 is SSHAT and CDR2 is FNYEAQ (reference sequence). This CDR3 is built from 14 residues. V lost 5 bases to trimming and J lost 5 bases; unmatched junction nucleotides: 3. The CDR3, as DNA: TGTGCCAGCAGCCCCGGGACTAGCGGAGATACGCAGTATTTT. The encoded protein is CASSPGTSGDTQYF.

This clonotype occurred a few times. The chain carries TRBV10-3 and TRBJ2-7, with D maybe TRBD2 (7 bases). The CDR3 sequence is 15 residues long. Trimming stripped 2 bases from V and 6 bases from J, with 17 bases between. Germline V gene lookup returns CDR1 ENHRY and CDR2 SYGVKD. In nucleotides, the CDR3 is TGTGCCATCAGTGAGGTCTTTGAGGGGGGGTCCGAGCAGTACTTC. It yields the protein CAISEVFEGGSEQYF.

This clonotype was picked up a small number of times. The chain employs TRBV15 and TRBJ2-1; 7 bases agree with TRBD2. CDR1 is LNHNV and CDR2 is YYDKDF in the germline V gene (reference sequence). J lost 6 bases, V lost 0 bases, and 11 bases had no gene match. The CDR3 has 17 residues. CDR3 in DNA: TGTGCCACCAGCAGAGATAAGCAACTAGCGATCAGCAATGAGCAGTTCTTC. Translation: CATSRDKQLAISNEQFF.

This clonotype was detected many times. The V gene is TRBV7-8, the J gene TRBJ2-1, with D maybe TRBD1 (5 bases). V was clipped by 5 bases and J by 1 base, with 9 bases between them. The CDR3 is made up of 14 amino acids. Germline V gene lookup returns CDR1 SGHVS and CDR2 FQNEAQ. The DNA of the CDR3 is TGTGCCAGCAGCGGCAGGGATTCCTACAATGAGCAGTTCTTC. Protein: CASSGRDSYNEQFF.

The chain has TRBV5-5 and TRBJ2-5; D not certain. This CDR3 is 14 amino acids long. From germline, CDR1 is SGHKS and CDR2 YYEKEE (reference sequence). V was shortened by 1 base and J by 2 bases, with 9 bases between the two germline ends. The CDR3 bases are TGTGCCAGCAGCTTGAACAGCTTGCAAGAGACCCAGTACTTC. Residues: CASSLNSLQETQYF.

This chain links TRBV5-1 with TRBJ2-1; a weak D match, TRBD2 (7 bases). Germline lookup yields CDR1 SGHRS and CDR2 YFSETQ. The CDR3 is 13 amino acids. V lost 8 bases and J lost 6, with 15 bases in between. CDR3 sequence (DNA): TGCGCCAGGGGGGAGGGGGACATCAATGAGCAGTTCTTC. Translated, it gives CARGEGDINEQFF.

A few counts support this clonotype. The V and J genes are TRBV3-1 and TRBJ2-7; 10 bases fit TRBD2. This CDR3 has 15 amino acids. V trimming: 4 bases; J trimming: 5 bases; junction bases outside the gene matches: 8. The germline V gene has CDR1 LGHDT and CDR2 YNNKEL (reference sequence). CDR3 loop: CASSPPAGGKNEQYF. The CDR3 DNA reads TGTGCCAGCAGCCCACCAGCGGGAGGGAAGAACGAGCAGTACTTC.

This chain connects TRBV29-1 to TRBJ2-2, with 11 positions matching TRBD2. With 4 bases clipped from V and 2 bases from J, the junction kept 9 bases outside the gene matches. CDR3 size: 17 residues. Looked up from germline, CDR1 is SQVTM and CDR2 is ANQGSEA. The CDR3 sequence is CSVATKLAGANTGELFF. CDR3 nucleotides: TGCAGCGTTGCTACCAAACTAGCGGGAGCCAACACCGGGGAGCTGTTTTTT.

The rearrangement joins TRBV6-5 to TRBJ2-4; a possible D gene is TRBD1 (6 bases). V gave up 0 bases and J gave up 2 bases, with 14 bases separating them. The CDR3 has 17 amino acids. The germline CDR1 and CDR2 sequences are MNHEY and SVGAGI. DNA of the CDR3: TGTGCCAGCAGTTACTCGATCGTAAGGGGGACCAAAAACATTCAGTACTTC. It specifies CASSYSIVRGTKNIQYF.

The V gene is TRBV3-1, the J gene TRBJ2-1; 7 bases agree with TRBD2. This CDR3 has 14 residues. V shed 7 bases, J shed 2 bases, and the junction held 5 bases outside the gene matches. The germline V gene has CDR1 LGHDT and CDR2 YNNKEL (reference sequence). CDR3 sequence (DNA): TGTGCCAGCACGGCTAGCGGAGCCTACAATGAGCAGTTCTTC. This codes for CASTASGAYNEQFF.

A few counts support this clonotype. This chain joins TRBV20-1 and TRBJ2-1; 7 nucleotides agree with TRBD2. V lost 3 bases to trimming and J lost 4 bases; unmatched junction nucleotides: 3. The V gene's germline CDR1 is DFQATT and CDR2 SNEGSKA (reference sequence). This CDR3 is 13 amino acids long. CDR3 nucleotide sequence: TGCAGTGCTAGGCTAGCGGCTTACAATGAGCAGTTCTTC. Encoded protein: CSARLAAYNEQFF.

Only a few counts were recorded for this clonotype. J is TRBJ2-7 and V is TRBV4-2, with D possibly being TRBD2 (6 bases). Germline V CDR1 and CDR2: LGHNA, YNFKEQ. The CDR3 extends over 13 amino acids. CDR3 DNA: TGTGCATCGCGGGGTCTCGCATCGGGAGAGCAGTACTTC. This codes for CASRGLASGEQYF.

The chain has TRBV27 and TRBJ2-7; no firm D call. The V gene's germline CDR1 is MNHEY and CDR2 SMNVEV (reference sequence). The CDR3 contains 13 residues. Trimming stripped 2 bases from V and 3 bases from J, with 8 bases between. Written as DNA, the CDR3 is TGTGCCAGCAGTTTAAGAAGAAGCTACGAGCAGTACTTC. Translated, it gives CASSLRRSYEQYF.

The chain employs TRBV5-1 and TRBJ2-5, with TRBD2 identical over 7 bases. The V gene's germline CDR1 is SGHRS and CDR2 YFSETQ. CDR3 length equals 16 residues. V shed 0 bases and J 4 bases; nucleotides not matched to a gene: 9. CDR3 in amino acids: CASSLGPTSLRETQYF. The DNA for the CDR3 is TGCGCCAGCAGCTTGGGCCCGACTAGCTTACGAGAGACCCAGTACTTC.

This clonotype was detected a few times. The chain links TRBV7-9 to TRBJ1-1; 7 nucleotides line up with TRBD1. There are 14 residues in the CDR3. With 5 bases clipped from V and 0 bases from J, the junction kept 3 bases outside the gene matches. Germline CDR1 reads SEHNR; CDR2 reads FQNEAQ (reference sequence). CDR3 in amino acids: CASSTGQMNTEAFF. The DNA of the CDR3 is TGTGCCAGCAGCACGGGACAGATGAACACTGAAGCTTTCTTT. Variable domain in full (rest from reference TRBV7-9 and TRBJ1-1): DTGVSQNPRHKITKRGQNVTFRCDPISEHNRLYWYRQTLGQGPEFLTYFQNEAQLEKSRLLSDRFSAERPKGSFSTLEIQRTEQGDSAMYLCASSTGQMNTEAFFGQGTRLTVV.

This sequence joins TRBV27 and TRBJ2-1; D is unresolved. This CDR3 region has 15 residues. CDR1 and CDR2 (germline): MNHEY, SMNVEV (reference sequence). V lost 5 bases, J lost 0 bases, and 11 bases lay in between. In DNA form, the CDR3 reads TGTGCCAGCAGTCTCTACCGTAACTCCTACAATGAGCAGTTCTTC. This gives the protein CASSLYRNSYNEQFF.

This clonotype was detected a few times. V usage is TRBV6-6 and J usage is TRBJ2-5; 9 nucleotides agree with TRBD2. J was trimmed by 5 bases and V by 2 bases; bases with no gene match: 0. Germline V gives CDR1 MNHNY, CDR2 SVGAGI (reference sequence). The CDR3 length is 13 residues. The CDR3 DNA sequence: TGTGCCAGCAGTTACAGCGGGGGGGAGACCCAGTACTTC. Its translation is CASSYSGGETQYF.

The chain recombines TRBV5-1 with TRBJ1-5, with 7 bases aligning to TRBD1. Germline V gene sequence: CDR1 SGHRS, CDR2 YFSETQ. Trimming removed 0 bases from V and 7 bases from J; junction bases left unmatched: 7. This CDR3 spans 15 amino acids. The CDR3 loop is CASSLAGQAVQPQHF. The CDR3 bases are TGCGCCAGCAGCTTGGCCGGACAGGCGGTCCAGCCCCAGCATTTT. Full variable domain (outside the CDR3, taken from reference TRBV5-1 and TRBJ1-5): KAGVTQTPRYLIKTRGQQVTLSCSPISGHRSVSWYQQTPGQGLQFLFEYFSETQRNKGNFPGRFSGRQFSNSRSEMNVSTLELGDSALYLCASSLAGQAVQPQHFGDGTRLSIL.

This clonotype has more than one count but fewer than ten. The chain links TRBV5-1 to TRBJ2-1; TRBD2 matches 11 bases. V trimming: 1 base; J trimming: 3 bases; junction bases outside the gene matches: 3. Germline V CDR1 and CDR2: SGHRS, YFSETQ. This CDR3 has 16 amino acids. CDR3 residues: CASSLTSGSVYNEQFF. The CDR3 DNA follows: TGCGCCAGCAGCTTGACTAGCGGGAGCGTCTACAATGAGCAGTTCTTC. Variable domain in full (rest from reference TRBV5-1 and TRBJ2-1): KAGVTQTPRYLIKTRGQQVTLSCSPISGHRSVSWYQQTPGQGLQFLFEYFSETQRNKGNFPGRFSGRQFSNSRSEMNVSTLELGDSALYLCASSLTSGSVYNEQFFGPGTRLTVL.